Shown below are 5 T cell receptor beta chains from a single sample sequenced in a study of Graves' ophthalmopathy and Graves' hyperthyroidism. Amplification of the TCR beta CDR3 regions used RNA transcripts (as template). Amplification began with first-round RT-PCR using HTBI primers, then second-round multiplex PCR was performed. TCRdb passed the multiplex PCR reads through MiXCR, listing each CDR3 protein once. The sample lists 500,000 to 700,000 distinct CDR3 sequences, roughly 39% occurring once. The sample taken for sequencing was peripheral blood or thyroid tissue (not recorded which). Source of these receptors: an adult man with Graves' hyperthyroidism.

This chain joins TRBV29-1 and TRBJ2-7; 9 bases match TRBD2. The CDR3 is 12 amino acids. V shed 4 bases, J shed 5 bases, and the junction held 3 bases outside the gene matches. Germline CDR1 SQVTM, CDR2 ANQGSEA. CDR3 coding DNA: TGCAGCGTTGGGCTAGCGGGAAACGAGCAGTACTTC. Its translation: CSVGLAGNEQYF.

The chain uses TRBV20-1 and TRBJ2-7; possibly TRBD1 for D (8 bases). The germline V gene encodes CDR1 DFQATT and CDR2 SNEGSKA (reference sequence). The CDR3 contains 17 residues. The V and J ends lost 3 bases and 5 bases respectively, with 26 bases between them. The DNA of the CDR3 is TGCAGTGCTAGGCCTATTGCGGGGGACAGGAGGGACCACGAGCAGTACTTC. Translating it yields CSARPIAGDRRDHEQYF.

V usage is TRBV5-1 and J usage is TRBJ1-3, with D unclear. The V and J ends lost 1 base and 2 bases respectively, with 10 bases between them. This CDR3 is 15 amino acids long. Germline V lookup: CDR1 SGHRS, CDR2 YFSETQ. CDR3 loop: CASSLNSAPGNTIYF. The CDR3 DNA sequence: TGCGCCAGCAGCTTGAACAGTGCCCCTGGAAACACCATATATTTT.

This CDR3 reads CSAPPGQSYGYTF. The DNA of the CDR3 is TGCAGTGCTCCACCGGGACAGAGCTATGGCTACACCTTC. The V gene is TRBV20-1, the J gene TRBJ1-2, with 7 bases aligning to TRBD1. Germline V gene lookup returns CDR1 DFQATT and CDR2 SNEGSKA (reference sequence). The CDR3 spans 13 residues. V gave up 5 bases and J gave up 4 bases; unmatched junction bases: 7.

The chain links TRBV19 to TRBJ1-2; tentatively, D is TRBD1 (5 bases). This CDR3 region has 14 residues. Germline CDR1 reads LNHDA; CDR2 reads SQIVND (reference sequence). Deletions cut 0 bases from V and 4 bases from J, with 9 bases between. The DNA of the CDR3 is TGTGCCAGTAGTATAGAGTACGGGACCTATGGCTACACCTTC. It encodes CASSIEYGTYGYTF. The full variable domain, in which reference TRBV19 and TRBJ1-2 provide the parts outside the CDR3, is DGGITQSPKYLFRKEGQNVTLSCEQNLNHDAMYWYRQDPGQGLRLIYYSQIVNDFQKGDIAEGYSVSREKKESFPLTVTSAQKNPTAFYLCASSIEYGTYGYTFGSGTRLTVV.